This entry describes one TCR beta chain. This record comes from a study of T cell changes during pregnancy in multiple sclerosis. Deletions cut 4 bases from V and 3 bases from J, with 15 bases between. The CDR3 is 16 residues long. Germline V gene data show CDR1 as SEHNR and CDR2 as FQNEAQ (reference sequence). Data came from immunoSEQ multiplex PCR; TCRdb stores just in-frame clones and leaves some out. Of roughly 64,000 clones listed, roughly 88% are singletons. The sample here was peripheral blood, taken in the second trimester of pregnancy. The V call is TRBV7-9, the J call TRBJ2-2; possibly TRBD1 for D (6 bases). This receptor was taken from a female donor with multiple sclerosis, enrolled in a pregnancy study. The CDR3 loop reads CASSYPRGMYTGELFF. The CDR3 DNA is TGTGCCAGCAGCTACCCCAGGGGCATGTACACCGGGGAGCTGTTTTTT. The full variable domain, in which reference TRBV7-9 and TRBJ2-2 provide the parts outside the CDR3, is DTGVSQNPRHKITKRGQNVTFRCDPISEHNRLYWYRQTLGQGPEFLTYFQNEAQLEKSRLLSDRFSAERPKGSFSTLEIQRTEQGDSAMYLCASSYPRGMYTGELFFGEGSRLTVL.